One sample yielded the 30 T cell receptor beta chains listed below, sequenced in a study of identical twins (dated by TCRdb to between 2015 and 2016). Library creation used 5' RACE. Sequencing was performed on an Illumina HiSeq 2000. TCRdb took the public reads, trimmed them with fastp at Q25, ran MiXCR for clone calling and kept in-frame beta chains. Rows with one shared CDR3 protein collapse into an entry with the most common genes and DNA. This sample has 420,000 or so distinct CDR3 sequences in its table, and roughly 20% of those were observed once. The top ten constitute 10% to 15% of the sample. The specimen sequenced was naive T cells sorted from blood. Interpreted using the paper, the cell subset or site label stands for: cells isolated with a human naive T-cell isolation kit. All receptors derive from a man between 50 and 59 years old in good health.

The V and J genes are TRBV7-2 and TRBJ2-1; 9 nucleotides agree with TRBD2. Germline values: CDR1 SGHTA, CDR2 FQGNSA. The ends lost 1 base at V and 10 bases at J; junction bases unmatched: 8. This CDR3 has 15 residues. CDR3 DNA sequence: TGTGCCAGCAGCTTAGAGCTAGCGGGACGATTCGAGCAGTTCTTC. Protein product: CASSLELAGRFEQFF.

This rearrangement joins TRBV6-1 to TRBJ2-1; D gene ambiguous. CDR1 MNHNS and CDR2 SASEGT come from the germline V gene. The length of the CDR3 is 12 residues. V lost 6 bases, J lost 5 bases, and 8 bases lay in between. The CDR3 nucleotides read TGTGCCAGCAGAGATCTACACAATGAGCAGTTCTTC. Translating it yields CASRDLHNEQFF.

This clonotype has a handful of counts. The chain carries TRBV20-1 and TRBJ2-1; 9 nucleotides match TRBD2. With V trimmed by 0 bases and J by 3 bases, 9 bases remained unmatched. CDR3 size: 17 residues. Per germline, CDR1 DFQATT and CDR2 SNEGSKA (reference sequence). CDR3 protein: CSARDQGGRAFYNEQFF. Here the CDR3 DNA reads TGCAGTGCTAGAGATCAGGGCGGGAGGGCCTTCTACAATGAGCAGTTCTTC.

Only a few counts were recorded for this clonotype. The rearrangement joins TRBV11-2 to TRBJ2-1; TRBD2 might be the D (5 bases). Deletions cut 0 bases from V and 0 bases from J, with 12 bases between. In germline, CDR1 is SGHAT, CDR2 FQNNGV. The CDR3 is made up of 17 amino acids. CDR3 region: CASSLEVGAGSYNEQFF. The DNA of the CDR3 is TGTGCCAGCAGCTTAGAAGTGGGAGCCGGCTCCTACAATGAGCAGTTCTTC.

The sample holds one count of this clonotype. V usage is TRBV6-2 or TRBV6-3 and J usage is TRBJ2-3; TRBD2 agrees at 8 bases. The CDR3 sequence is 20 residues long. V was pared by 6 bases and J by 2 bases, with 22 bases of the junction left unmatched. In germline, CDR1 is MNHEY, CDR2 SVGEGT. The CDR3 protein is CASRLSGGRLRGAFTDTQYF. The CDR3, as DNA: TGTGCCAGCAGGCTGTCCGGGGGACGGCTGCGGGGGGCCTTCACAGATACGCAGTATTTT.

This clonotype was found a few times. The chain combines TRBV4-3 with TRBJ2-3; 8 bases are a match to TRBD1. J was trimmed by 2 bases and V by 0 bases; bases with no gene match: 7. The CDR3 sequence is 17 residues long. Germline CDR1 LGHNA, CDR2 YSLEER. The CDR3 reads CASSQDPVTGDTDTQYF. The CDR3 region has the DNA TGCGCCAGCAGCCAAGATCCTGTGACAGGGGACACAGATACGCAGTATTTT.

DNA for the CDR3: TGCGCCAGCAGCTCCTCGGGTGAAGGGGATACGCAGTATTTT. Amino acids: CASSSSGEGDTQYF. The rearrangement joins TRBV5-1 to TRBJ2-3; D is unclear. Germline lookup yields CDR1 SGHRS and CDR2 YFSETQ. The CDR3 length is 14 residues. The V and J ends lost 3 bases and 6 bases respectively, with 14 bases between them.

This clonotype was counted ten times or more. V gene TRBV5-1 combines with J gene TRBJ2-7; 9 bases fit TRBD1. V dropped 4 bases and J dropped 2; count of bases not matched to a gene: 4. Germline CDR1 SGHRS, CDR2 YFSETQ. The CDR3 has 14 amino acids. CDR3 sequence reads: CASSRGQGPYEQYF. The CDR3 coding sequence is TGCGCCAGCAGCCGGGGACAGGGCCCCTACGAGCAGTACTTC.

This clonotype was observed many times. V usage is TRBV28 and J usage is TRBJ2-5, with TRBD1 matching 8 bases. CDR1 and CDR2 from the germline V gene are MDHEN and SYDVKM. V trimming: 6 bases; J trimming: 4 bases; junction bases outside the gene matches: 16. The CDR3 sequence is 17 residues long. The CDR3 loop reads CASRHPRGLAGPETQYF. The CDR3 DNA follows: TGTGCCAGCAGACATCCCAGGGGGCTAGCTGGACCAGAGACCCAGTACTTC.

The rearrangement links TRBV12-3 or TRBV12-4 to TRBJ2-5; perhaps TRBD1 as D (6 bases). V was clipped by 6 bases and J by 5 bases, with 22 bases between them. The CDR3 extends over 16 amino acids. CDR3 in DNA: TGTGCCAGCAGCCCAGCCCCAGGCAGGGGATACGAGACCCAGTACTTC. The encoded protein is CASSPAPGRGYETQYF.

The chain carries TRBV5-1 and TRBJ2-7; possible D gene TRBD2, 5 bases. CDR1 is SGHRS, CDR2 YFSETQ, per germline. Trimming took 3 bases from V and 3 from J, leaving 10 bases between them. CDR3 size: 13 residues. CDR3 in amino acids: CASSYQRDYEQYF. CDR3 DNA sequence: TGCGCCAGCAGCTACCAACGGGACTACGAGCAGTACTTC.

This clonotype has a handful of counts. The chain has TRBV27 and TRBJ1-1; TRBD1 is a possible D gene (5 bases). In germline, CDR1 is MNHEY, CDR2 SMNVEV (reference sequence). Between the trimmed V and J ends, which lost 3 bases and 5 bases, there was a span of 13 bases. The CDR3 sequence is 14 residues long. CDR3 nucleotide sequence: TGTGCCAGCAGTTTCGTTGGAGGGGAAACTGAAGCTTTCTTT. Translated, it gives CASSFVGGETEAFF.

CDR3 bases: TGTGCCAGCACCTCCGGTGGCGAGCAGTACTTC. It specifies CASTSGGEQYF. The genes are TRBV11-2 and TRBJ2-7; D remains unclear. Trimming cost V 7 bases and J 6 bases, with 10 bases left between them. The CDR3 runs to 11 residues. Per the germline V gene, CDR1 is SGHAT and CDR2 is FQNNGV.

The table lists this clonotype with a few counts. The CDR3 DNA sequence: TGTGCCAGCAGCTGGCAGGGGGCGAAATACGAGCAGTACTTC. It specifies CASSWQGAKYEQYF. The gene calls are TRBV7-8 and TRBJ2-7; 8 nucleotides line up with TRBD1. Germline CDR1 SGHVS, CDR2 FQNEAQ. Trimming took 4 bases from V and 4 from J; bases not matched to a gene: 6. The CDR3 contains 14 residues.

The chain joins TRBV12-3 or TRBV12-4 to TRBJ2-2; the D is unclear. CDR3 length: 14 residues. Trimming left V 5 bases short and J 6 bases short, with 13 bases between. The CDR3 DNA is TGTGCCAGCAGTCCCCGAAGACTCTCCGGGGAGCTGTTTTTT. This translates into CASSPRRLSGELFF.

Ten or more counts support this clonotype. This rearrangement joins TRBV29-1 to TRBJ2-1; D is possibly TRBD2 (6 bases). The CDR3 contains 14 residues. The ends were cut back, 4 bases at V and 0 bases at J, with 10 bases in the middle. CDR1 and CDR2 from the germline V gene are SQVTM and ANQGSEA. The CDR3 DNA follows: TGCAGCGTTGGGCGGGAAAGCTCCTACAATGAGCAGTTCTTC. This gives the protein CSVGRESSYNEQFF.

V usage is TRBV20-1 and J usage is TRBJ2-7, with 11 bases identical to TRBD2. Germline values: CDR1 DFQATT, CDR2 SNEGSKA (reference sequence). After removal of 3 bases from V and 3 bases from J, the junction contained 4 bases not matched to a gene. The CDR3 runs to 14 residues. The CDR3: CSASVLAGVYEQYF. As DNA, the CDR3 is TGCAGTGCTAGTGTACTAGCGGGAGTCTACGAGCAGTACTTC.

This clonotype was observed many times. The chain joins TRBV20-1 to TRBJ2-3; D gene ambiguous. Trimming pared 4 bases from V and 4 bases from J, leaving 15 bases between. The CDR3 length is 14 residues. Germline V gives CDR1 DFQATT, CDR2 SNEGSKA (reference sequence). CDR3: CSAKPFSAADTQYF. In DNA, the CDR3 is TGCAGTGCTAAACCTTTCTCGGCAGCAGATACGCAGTATTTT.

In DNA, the CDR3 is TGTGCCAGCAGTTACCCGGACAGGCCTCAAGAGACCCAGTACTTC. This gives the protein CASSYPDRPQETQYF. The chain has TRBV12-3 or TRBV12-4 and TRBJ2-5; 7 nucleotides agree with TRBD1. This CDR3 contains 15 residues. The V gene end was trimmed by 4 bases and the J gene end by 2 bases; junction bases not matched to a gene: 7.

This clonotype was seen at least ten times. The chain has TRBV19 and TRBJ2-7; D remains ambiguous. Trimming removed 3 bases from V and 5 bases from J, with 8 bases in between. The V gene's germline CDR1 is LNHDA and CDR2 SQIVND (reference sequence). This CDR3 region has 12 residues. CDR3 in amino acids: CASSIVPNEQYF. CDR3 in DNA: TGTGCCAGTAGTATTGTACCAAACGAGCAGTACTTC.

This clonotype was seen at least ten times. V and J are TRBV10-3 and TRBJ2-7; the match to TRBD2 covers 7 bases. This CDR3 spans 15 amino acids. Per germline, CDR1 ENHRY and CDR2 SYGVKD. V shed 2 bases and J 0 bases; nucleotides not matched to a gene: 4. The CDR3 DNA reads TGTGCCATCAGTGAGGGGGGAGGGGCCTCCTACGAGCAGTACTTC. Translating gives CAISEGGGASYEQYF.

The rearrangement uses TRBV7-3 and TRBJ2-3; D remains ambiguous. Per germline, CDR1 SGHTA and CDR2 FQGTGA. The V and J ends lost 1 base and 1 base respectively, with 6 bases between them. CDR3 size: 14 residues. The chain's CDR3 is CASSLNAGTDTQYF. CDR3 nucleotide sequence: TGTGCCAGCAGCTTAAATGCAGGCACAGATACGCAGTATTTT.

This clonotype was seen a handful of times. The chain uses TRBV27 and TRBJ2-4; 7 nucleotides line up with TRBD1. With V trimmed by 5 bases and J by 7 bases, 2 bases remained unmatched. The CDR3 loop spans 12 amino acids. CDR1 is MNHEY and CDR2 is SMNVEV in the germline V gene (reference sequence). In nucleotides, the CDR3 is TGTGCCAGCAGTGGGACAGTGAACATTCAGTACTTC. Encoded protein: CASSGTVNIQYF.

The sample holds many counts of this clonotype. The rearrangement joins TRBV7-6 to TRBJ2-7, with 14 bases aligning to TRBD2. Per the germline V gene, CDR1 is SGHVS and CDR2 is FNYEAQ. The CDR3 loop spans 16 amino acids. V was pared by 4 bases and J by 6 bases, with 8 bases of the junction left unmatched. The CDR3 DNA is TGTGCCAGCAGCTCCGGGACTAGCGGGAGAGTGGGCGAGCAGTACTTC. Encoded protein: CASSSGTSGRVGEQYF.

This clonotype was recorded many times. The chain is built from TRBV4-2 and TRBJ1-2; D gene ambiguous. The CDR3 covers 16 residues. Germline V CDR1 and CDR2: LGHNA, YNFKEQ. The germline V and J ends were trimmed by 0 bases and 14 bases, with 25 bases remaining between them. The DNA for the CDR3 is TGTGCCAGCAGCCAAGATCGGGCCGCCAAGTGGGTCGAGGTAACCTTC. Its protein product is CASSQDRAAKWVEVTF.

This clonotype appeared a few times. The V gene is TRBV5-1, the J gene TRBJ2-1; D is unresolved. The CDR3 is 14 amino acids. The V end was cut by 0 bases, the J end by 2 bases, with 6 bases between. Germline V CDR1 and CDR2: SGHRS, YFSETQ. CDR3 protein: CASSLGTPYNEQFF. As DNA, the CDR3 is TGCGCCAGCAGCTTGGGGACCCCCTACAATGAGCAGTTCTTC.

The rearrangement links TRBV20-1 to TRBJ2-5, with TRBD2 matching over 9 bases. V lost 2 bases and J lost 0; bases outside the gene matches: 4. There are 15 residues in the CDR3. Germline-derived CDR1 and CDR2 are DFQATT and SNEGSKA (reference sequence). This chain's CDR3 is CSARPSSGDQETQYF. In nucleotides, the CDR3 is TGCAGTGCTAGACCGTCTAGCGGGGACCAAGAGACCCAGTACTTC.

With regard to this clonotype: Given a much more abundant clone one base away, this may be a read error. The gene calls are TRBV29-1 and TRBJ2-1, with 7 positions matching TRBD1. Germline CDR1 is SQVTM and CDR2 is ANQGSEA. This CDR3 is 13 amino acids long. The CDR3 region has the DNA TGCAGCGCGACCGGGACAGTCTACAATGAGCGGTTCTTC. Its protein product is CSATGTVYNERFF.

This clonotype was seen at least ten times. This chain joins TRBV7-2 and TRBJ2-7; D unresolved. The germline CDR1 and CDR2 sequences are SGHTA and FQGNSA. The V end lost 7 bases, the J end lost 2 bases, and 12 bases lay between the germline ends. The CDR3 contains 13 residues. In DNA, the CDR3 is TGTGCCAGCACCTCCCCGCTTACCTACGAGCAGTACTTC. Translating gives CASTSPLTYEQYF.

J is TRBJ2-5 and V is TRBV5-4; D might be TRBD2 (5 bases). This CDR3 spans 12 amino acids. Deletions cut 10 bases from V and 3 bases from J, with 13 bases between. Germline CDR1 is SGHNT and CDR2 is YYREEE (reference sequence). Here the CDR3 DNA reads TGTGCCGCCGGGGAACTAAAAGAGACCCAGTACTTC. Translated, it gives CAAGELKETQYF.